The 4 T cell receptor beta chains listed next were all sequenced from one sample in a study of cytomegalovirus exposure and HLA in healthy donors. PCR was performed using 60 Vbeta and 13 Jbeta primers. Only in-frame clones appear in the TCRdb table, and some are missing; sequencing was by immunoSEQ multiplex PCR. The sample gives a few hundred thousand clones, 70% to 90% of which show up once; 1.5% to 2.5% is in the top ten. The sample taken for sequencing was PBMCs. These receptors were collected from a woman in her forties in good health and CMV-seropositive.

The chain recombines TRBV5-1 with TRBJ1-1; perhaps TRBD1 as D (6 bases). The CDR3 has 15 amino acids. Germline CDR1 and CDR2: SGHRS and YFSETQ. The V gene lost 3 bases and the J gene lost 3 bases, with 15 bases spanning the gap. CDR3 loop: CASSSSQGRDTEAFF. The CDR3 coding sequence is TGCGCCAGCAGCTCGTCCCAGGGGCGCGACACTGAAGCTTTCTTT.

The rearrangement joins TRBV6-5 to TRBJ2-3; 10 nucleotides match TRBD1. The CDR3 totals 15 residues. Germline V gene data show CDR1 as MNHEY and CDR2 as SVGAGI. Trimming at V came to 6 bases and at J to 5 bases, leaving 8 bases not matched to a gene. CDR3 DNA sequence: TGTGCCAGCAGCATCGGGACAGGGGATGTAGATACGCAGTATTTT. It encodes CASSIGTGDVDTQYF.

The rearrangement links TRBV6-5 to TRBJ1-1; 8 bases fit TRBD1. The germline V gene has CDR1 MNHEY and CDR2 SVGAGI. The junction had 4 bases not matched to a gene; V was cut back by 6 bases and J by 1 base. CDR3 length: 14 residues. CDR3 loop: CASRLTGANTEAFF. The CDR3 nucleotides read TGTGCCAGCAGACTGACAGGGGCGAACACTGAAGCTTTCTTT.

This clone was counted a single time. CDR3: CASSFHRKNSPLHF. In nucleotides, the CDR3 is TGTGCCAGCAGCTTCCACAGGAAGAATTCACCCCTCCACTTT. The chain couples TRBV7-3 to TRBJ1-6; the D gene is possibly TRBD1 (5 bases). From germline, CDR1 is SGHTA and CDR2 FQGTGA. The V and J ends lost 3 bases and 7 bases respectively, with 10 bases between them. This CDR3 comprises 14 residues.